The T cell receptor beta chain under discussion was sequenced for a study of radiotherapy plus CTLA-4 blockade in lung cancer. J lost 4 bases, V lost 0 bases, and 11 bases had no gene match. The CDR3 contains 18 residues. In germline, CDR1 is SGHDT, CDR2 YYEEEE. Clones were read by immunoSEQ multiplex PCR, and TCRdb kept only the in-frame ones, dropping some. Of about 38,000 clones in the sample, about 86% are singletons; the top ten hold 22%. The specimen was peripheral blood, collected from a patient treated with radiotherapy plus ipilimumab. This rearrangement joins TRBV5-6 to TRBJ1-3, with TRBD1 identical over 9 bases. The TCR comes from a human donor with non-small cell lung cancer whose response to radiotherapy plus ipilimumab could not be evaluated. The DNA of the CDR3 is TGTGCCAGCAGCTTGGTAGGGACAGGGTCCTTCGCCGGAAACACCATATATTTT. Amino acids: CASSLVGTGSFAGNTIYF.